This TCR beta chain was retrieved from a study of T cells after yellow fever vaccination. Turning to the study itself: Researchers used SMART-Seq v4 Ultra Low Input to prepare fractions that had low cell numbers. Study conclusions and caveats: Most primary-vaccination clones recurred post-booster (roughly 96% CD4, 88% CD8). Some clonotypes, a small share, were shared between CD4 and CD8 compartments.

Trimming shortened V by 5 bases and J by 6 bases, and 18 bases separated the two germline ends. This CDR3 contains 14 residues. Germline loops: CDR1 DFQATT, CDR2 SNEGSKA (reference sequence). Details on this clonotype: The antigen is undetermined.

The TCR cDNA carried a universal primer site and UMIs from 5'RACE template switching. TCRdb fed the 5' RACE reads into MiXCR, producing one record per CDR3 protein. The sample holds about 630,000 distinct CDR3 sequences, more than 9% seen once. The rearrangement links TRBV20-1 to TRBJ2-3; D uncertain. Specimen: PBMCs, collected on the day of the yellow fever booster vaccination. The sequence was collected from a man aged 30-40 years who received the YFV17D yellow fever vaccine. The CDR3, as DNA: TGCAGTGCTTCTTCGGACGGCCCTCGGGATACGCAGTATTTT. This gives the protein CSASSDGPRDTQYF.